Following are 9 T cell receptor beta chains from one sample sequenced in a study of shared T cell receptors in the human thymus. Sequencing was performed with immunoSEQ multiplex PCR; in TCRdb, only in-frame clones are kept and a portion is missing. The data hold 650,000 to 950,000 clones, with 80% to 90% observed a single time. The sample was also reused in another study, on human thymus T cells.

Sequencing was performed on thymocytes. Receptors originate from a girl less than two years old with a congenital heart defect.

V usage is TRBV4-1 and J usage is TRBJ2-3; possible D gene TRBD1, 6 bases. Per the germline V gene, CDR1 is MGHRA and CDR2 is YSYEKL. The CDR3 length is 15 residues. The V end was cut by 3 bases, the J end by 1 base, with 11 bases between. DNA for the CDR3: TGCGCCAGCAGCCAGGAGGACAGAGGCACAGATACGCAGTATTTT. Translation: CASSQEDRGTDTQYF.

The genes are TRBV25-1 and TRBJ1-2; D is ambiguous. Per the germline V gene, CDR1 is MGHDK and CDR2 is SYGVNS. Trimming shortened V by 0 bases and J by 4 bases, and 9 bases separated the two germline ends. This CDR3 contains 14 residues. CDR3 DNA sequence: TGTGCCAGCAGTGAATATCGGAGAAGCTATGGCTACACCTTC. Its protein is CASSEYRRSYGYTF.

The CDR3 DNA sequence: TGTGCCAGTAGTTTCCGGACACGTCCCACGACTGAAGCTTTCTTT. This encodes CASSFRTRPTTEAFF. The chain couples TRBV19 to TRBJ1-1; perhaps TRBD1 as D (5 bases). Trimming took off 5 bases at V and 5 bases at J, with 18 bases between the two ends. This CDR3 contains 15 residues. Germline CDR1 and CDR2: LNHDA and SQIVND (reference sequence).

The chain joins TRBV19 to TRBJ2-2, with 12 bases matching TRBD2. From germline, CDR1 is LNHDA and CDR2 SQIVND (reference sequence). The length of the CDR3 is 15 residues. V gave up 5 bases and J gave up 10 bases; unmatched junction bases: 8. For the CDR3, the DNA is TGTGCCAGTAGTGAACTAGCGGGGGGCCCCGAGGAGCTGTTTTTT. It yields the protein CASSELAGGPEELFF.

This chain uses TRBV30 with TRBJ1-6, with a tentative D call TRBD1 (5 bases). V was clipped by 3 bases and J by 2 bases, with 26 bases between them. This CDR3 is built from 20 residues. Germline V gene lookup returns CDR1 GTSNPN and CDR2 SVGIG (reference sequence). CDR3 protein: CAWRPKTGGGIGAYNSPLHF. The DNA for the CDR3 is TGTGCCTGGAGGCCTAAAACAGGAGGAGGGATTGGTGCCTATAATTCACCCCTCCACTTT.

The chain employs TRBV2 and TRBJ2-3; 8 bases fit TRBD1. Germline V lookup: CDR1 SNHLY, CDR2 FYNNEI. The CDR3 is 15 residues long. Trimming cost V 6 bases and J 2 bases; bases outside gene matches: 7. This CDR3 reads CASREMTGDTDTQYF. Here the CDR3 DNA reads TGTGCCAGCAGGGAGATGACAGGGGACACAGATACGCAGTATTTT.

In DNA form, the CDR3 reads TGTGCCAGTAGGTCCGGGACAGCTTACGAGCAGTACTTC. This translates into CASRSGTAYEQYF. The chain employs TRBV19 and TRBJ2-7; TRBD1 matches at 7 bases. V dropped 6 bases and J dropped 4; count of bases not matched to a gene: 6. This CDR3 contains 13 residues. Germline assignment: CDR1 LNHDA and CDR2 SQIVND (reference sequence).

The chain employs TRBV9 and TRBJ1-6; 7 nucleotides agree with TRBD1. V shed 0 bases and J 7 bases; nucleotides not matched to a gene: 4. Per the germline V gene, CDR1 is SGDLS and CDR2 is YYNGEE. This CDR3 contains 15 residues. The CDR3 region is CASSVGQGENSPLHF. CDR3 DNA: TGTGCCAGCAGCGTAGGACAGGGAGAGAATTCACCCCTCCACTTT.

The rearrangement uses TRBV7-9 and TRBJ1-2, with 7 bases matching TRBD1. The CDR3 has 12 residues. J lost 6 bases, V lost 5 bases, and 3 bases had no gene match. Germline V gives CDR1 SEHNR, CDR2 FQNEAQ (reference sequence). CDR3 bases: TGTGCCAGCAGCCGGGACAGCCATGGCTACACCTTC. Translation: CASSRDSHGYTF.